The T cell receptor beta chain described here comes from a study of blood T cells in healthy people across ages. The ends lost 5 bases at V and 3 bases at J; junction bases unmatched: 11. Germline values: CDR1 SEHNR, CDR2 FQNEAQ (reference sequence). This CDR3 contains 16 residues. This clonotype came up a few times. For the second PCR, which ran for roughly 7 to 11 cycles, a sample-barcoded 5' primer and a J-beta primer mix were used. TCRdb reanalysed the 5' RACE reads using MiXCR and keeps one entry per CDR3 protein. Among some 1.4 million distinct CDR3 sequences, 35% to 45% were seen once, and the ten largest hold approximately 7.9%.

The sequence derives from a woman aged 18-30 years in good health. The sequenced material came from blood. This rearrangement joins TRBV7-9 to TRBJ2-3; 7 nucleotides align to TRBD2. In DNA, the CDR3 is TGTGCCAGCAGCCTCCCGACCGGGCGGGAGACAGATACGCAGTATTTT. Translated, it gives CASSLPTGRETDTQYF.